This is a list of T cell receptor beta chains from one sample in a study of control samples from healthy donors and cancer patients. Profiled with immunoSEQ multiplex PCR; TCRdb holds only in-frame clones, not every one. The sample holds around 90,000 clones, approximately 89% seen once. Sequenced input: blood. The receptors here all came from a man aged 25-45 years in good health. Both conserved end residues are part of each CDR3. A D gene is named only where the DNA matches it firmly. Rows may omit the clone size; those that give it use once, few, many or a size class.

len: 14
d_gene: NA
j_gene: TRBJ1-5
v_gene: TRBV7-3
abundance: few
CDR3nt: TGTGCCAGCAGCCTCTCCGGGGGCAATCAGCCCCAGCATTTT
CDR3aa: CASSLSGGNQPQHF

len: 17
d_gene: TRBD2
j_gene: TRBJ2-2
v_gene: TRBV7-9
abundance: NA
CDR3nt: TGTGCCAGCACCCCGACCGGTGGCGGGGGGGTACCCGGGGAGCTGTTTTTT
CDR3aa: CASTPTGGGGVPGELFF

len: 15
d_gene: NA
j_gene: TRBJ2-1
v_gene: TRBV9
abundance: NA
CDR3nt: TGTGCCAGCAGCGCGAGAGGGGAGTCCTACAATGAGCAGTTCTTC
CDR3aa: CASSARGESYNEQFF

len: 16
d_gene: NA
j_gene: TRBJ1-5
v_gene: TRBV5-8
abundance: NA
CDR3nt: TGTGCCAGCACTCCCAGAGGACAGACTACCAATCAGCCCCAGCATTTT
CDR3aa: CASTPRGQTTNQPQHF

len: 16
d_gene: TRBD1
j_gene: TRBJ1-2
v_gene: TRBV9
abundance: NA
CDR3nt: TGTGCCAGCAGCGTAGCTATTAACAGGGGGGACGATGGCTACACCTTC
CDR3aa: CASSVAINRGDDGYTF

len: 13
d_gene: NA
j_gene: TRBJ2-5
v_gene: TRBV6-6
abundance: once
CDR3nt: TGTGCCAGCAGTCGCGGACAGAAAGAGACCCAGTACTTC
CDR3aa: CASSRGQKETQYF

len: 14
d_gene: NA
j_gene: TRBJ1-5
v_gene: TRBV23-1
abundance: NA
CDR3nt: TGCGCCAGCAGTCAGTCAGGGTGCAATCAGCCCCAGCATTTT
CDR3aa: CASSQSGCNQPQHF

len: 14
d_gene: NA
j_gene: TRBJ2-2
v_gene: TRBV7-9
abundance: few
CDR3nt: TGTGCCAGCAGCTTAAACCCGGGATCCGGGGAGCTGTTTTTT
CDR3aa: CASSLNPGSGELFF

len: 13
d_gene: NA
j_gene: TRBJ1-5
v_gene: TRBV6-5
abundance: few
CDR3nt: TGTGCCAGCAGCTCTGAGCTGAAACAGCCCCAGCATTTT
CDR3aa: CASSSELKQPQHF

len: 14
d_gene: TRBD2
j_gene: TRBJ2-7
v_gene: TRBV13
abundance: NA
CDR3nt: TGTGCCAGCAGCTCCCTAGCGGGGGGAACTGAGCAGTACTTC
CDR3aa: CASSSLAGGTEQYF

len: 14
d_gene: NA
j_gene: TRBJ2-1
v_gene: TRBV11-2
abundance: NA
CDR3nt: TGTGCCAGCAGCTTCACGGGACACATGAATGAGCAGTTCTTC
CDR3aa: CASSFTGHMNEQFF

len: 14
d_gene: TRBD2
j_gene: TRBJ2-7
v_gene: TRBV7-2
abundance: NA
CDR3nt: TGTGCCAGCAGCATTGGACTAGCGGCCTACGAGCAGTACTTC
CDR3aa: CASSIGLAAYEQYF

len: 15
d_gene: NA
j_gene: TRBJ1-3
v_gene: TRBV9
abundance: NA
CDR3nt: TGTGCCAGCAGCCCGAGAGGTCCAGGAGGAAACACCATATATTTT
CDR3aa: CASSPRGPGGNTIYF

len: 10
d_gene: NA
j_gene: TRBJ2-5
v_gene: TRBV6-5
abundance: NA
CDR3nt: TGTGCCAGCCGCCAAGAGACCCAGTACTTC
CDR3aa: CASRQETQYF

len: 11
d_gene: NA
j_gene: TRBJ2-2
v_gene: TRBV2
abundance: NA
CDR3nt: TGTGCCAGCCAGGAGACCGGGGAGCTGTTTTTT
CDR3aa: CASQETGELFF

len: 16
d_gene: NA
j_gene: TRBJ2-3
v_gene: TRBV4-1
abundance: NA
CDR3nt: TGCGCCAGCAGCCCACGGGGAGGGGGCATGGCAGATACGCAGTATTTT
CDR3aa: CASSPRGGGMADTQYF

len: 14
d_gene: NA
j_gene: TRBJ2-1
v_gene: TRBV29-1
abundance: NA
CDR3nt: TGCAGCGTTGAGACGAGGAGCTCCTACAATGAGCAGTTCTTC
CDR3aa: CSVETRSSYNEQFF

len: 15
d_gene: NA
j_gene: TRBJ1-1
v_gene: TRBV7-2
abundance: once
CDR3nt: TGTGCCAGCAGCCTCCGAACAGGACCCTACACTGAAGCTTTCTTT
CDR3aa: CASSLRTGPYTEAFF

len: 12
d_gene: NA
j_gene: TRBJ1-2
v_gene: TRBV7-9
abundance: NA
CDR3nt: TGTGCCAGCAGCCCCGGAGATCTCGGCTACACCTTC
CDR3aa: CASSPGDLGYTF

len: 16
d_gene: TRBD2
j_gene: TRBJ2-3
v_gene: TRBV5-8
abundance: once
CDR3nt: TGTGCCAGCAGCTTGGATCCTAGCGGATACACAGATACGCAGTATTTT
CDR3aa: CASSLDPSGYTDTQYF

len: 18
d_gene: TRBD1
j_gene: TRBJ1-1
v_gene: TRBV10-3
abundance: NA
CDR3nt: TGTGCCATCAGTGAGCCAACAGGGGGCTCGATTCTAGACACTGAAGCTTTCTTT
CDR3aa: CAISEPTGGSILDTEAFF